Each of the 18 T cell receptor beta chains below was sequenced from the same sample in a study of metastatic and nonmetastatic thyroid tumors. With MiXCR, TCRdb reprocessed the PCR reads. The top ten clones hold around 13% of a sample with over 15,000 clones, roughly 26% of them seen once. All patients reached thyroid surgery having received no treatment beforehand. Sequences were obtained from tumor tissue. These receptors were obtained from a female donor with papillary thyroid cancer or a benign thyroid nodule (not recorded which). Some clones in this sample may be carry-over from other donors' samples.

To note about this clone: This is likely a read error, given that the CDR3 carries no conserved phenylalanine or tryptophan at its end. The V gene is TRBV15, the J gene TRBJ1-2; weak D call: TRBD1 (6 bases). V gave up 4 bases and J gave up 8 bases, with 17 bases separating them. The length of the CDR3 is 14 residues. Germline V gene lookup returns CDR1 LNHNV and CDR2 YYDKDF (reference sequence). CDR3 in amino acids: CATSTAWGGYGYTL. CDR3 sequence (DNA): TGTGCCACCAGCACCGCCTGGGGGGGCTACGGCTACACCCTC.

The gene calls are TRBV6-2 or TRBV6-3 and TRBJ1-2, with TRBD1 as a possible D gene (6 bases). The V end lost 0 bases, the J end lost 6 bases, and 14 bases lay between the germline ends. The CDR3 consists of 15 residues. CDR1 and CDR2 (germline): MNHEY, SVGEGT. This CDR3 reads CASSYSWGAGDGYTF. CDR3 coding DNA: TGTGCCAGCAGTTACTCATGGGGGGCCGGAGATGGCTACACCTTC.

This sequence joins TRBV27 and TRBJ2-7, with D unclear. The ends were cut back, 3 bases at V and 3 bases at J, with 12 bases in the middle. Germline lookup yields CDR1 MNHEY and CDR2 SMNVEV (reference sequence). This CDR3 has 14 amino acids. Written as DNA, the CDR3 is TGTGCCAGCAGTTTGGGGTTCGGTCGCTACGAGCAGTACTTC. Translated, it gives CASSLGFGRYEQYF.

Relative to its sample, this clone is medium-sized (0.01 to 0.1%). This chain joins TRBV6-2 or TRBV6-3 and TRBJ2-5; 8 nucleotides line up with TRBD1. The CDR3 covers 14 residues. Germline V gene lookup returns CDR1 MNHEY and CDR2 SVGEGT. V lost 4 bases and J lost 4; bases outside the gene matches: 5. The chain's CDR3 is CASSSDRVLETQYF. CDR3 DNA sequence: TGTGCCAGCAGTTCGGACAGGGTGTTAGAGACCCAGTACTTC.

By its share, this clone is medium-sized. The chain combines TRBV5-1 with TRBJ2-7; D not resolved. Germline CDR1 is SGHRS and CDR2 is YFSETQ. Deletions cut 3 bases from V and 2 bases from J, with 15 bases between. The CDR3 loop spans 15 amino acids. As DNA, the CDR3 is TGCGCCAGCAGCTACGCCCTGGCTTCTCCCTACGAGCAGTACTTC. Its translation: CASSYALASPYEQYF.

Comments on this clone: One junction end disagrees with the germline gene, perhaps due to a read error. This chain uses TRBV28 with TRBJ1-1; D is perhaps TRBD1 (6 bases). The CDR3 sequence is 14 residues long. From germline, CDR1 is MDHEN and CDR2 SYDVKM. In DNA form, the CDR3 reads TGTGCTAGCAGGGAATCGGACAGAAACACTGAAACTTTCTTT. Its translation: CASRESDRNTETFF.

This clone occurred many times. In the same sample, other DNA sequences code for this CDR3. The genes are TRBV11-1 and TRBJ2-1; D remains unclear. Trimming removed 2 bases from V and 4 bases from J, with 3 bases in between. The CDR3 runs to 12 residues. From germline, CDR1 is SGHAT and CDR2 FQDESV (reference sequence). CDR3 protein: CASSLWYNEQFF. The CDR3 DNA sequence: TGTGCCAGCAGCTTATGGTACAATGAGCAGTTCTTC.

The table lists this clone with a few counts. The CDR3 DNA follows: TGTGCCACCCGGTTAGCATACTACAATGAGCAGTTCTTC. It is translated as CATRLAYYNEQFF. The chain joins TRBV27 to TRBJ2-1; D call uncertain. Trimming removed 10 bases at V and 3 bases at J, with 13 bases between. The germline gives CDR1 MNHEY, CDR2 SMNVEV (reference sequence). This CDR3 contains 13 residues.

This clone was observed many times. The V call is TRBV7-2, the J call TRBJ2-1, with a possible D match to TRBD2 (5 bases). V dropped 3 bases and J dropped 6 bases, with 15 bases sitting between them. CDR1 SGHTA and CDR2 FQGNSA come from the germline V gene. This CDR3 is built from 15 residues. The CDR3 is CASSFTRDLSNEQFF. CDR3 sequence (DNA): TGTGCCAGCAGCTTTACTAGGGATCTGTCCAATGAGCAGTTCTTC. Based on the CDR3 plus reference TRBV7-2 and TRBJ2-1, the full variable domain is GAGVSQSPSNKVTEKGKDVELRCDPISGHTALYWYRQSLGQGLEFLIYFQGNSAPDKSGLPSDRFSAERTGGSVSTLTIQRTQQEDSAVYLCASSFTRDLSNEQFFGPGTRLTVL.

The rearrangement links TRBV4-3 to TRBJ2-1, with 8 bases lining up with TRBD2. Trimming removed 2 bases from V and 12 bases from J; junction bases left unmatched: 3. Germline lookup yields CDR1 LGHNA and CDR2 YSLEER. CDR3 length: 12 residues. The CDR3 nucleotides are TGCGCCAGCAGCCAACGGGAGGGCCGGCAGTTCTTC. Its protein product is CASSQREGRQFF.

About this clone: One base away lies a much larger clone, so this may be a sequencing read error. This sample includes further DNA sequences coding for the same CDR3. The V and J genes are TRBV7-8 and TRBJ2-3; D is unresolved. The CDR3 covers 11 residues. The germline gives CDR1 SGHVS, CDR2 FQNEAQ. Here the CDR3 DNA reads TGCGCCAGCACCACCGGAGATACGCAGTATTTT. Its translation: CASTTGDTQYF.

The V gene is TRBV6-1, the J gene TRBJ2-7; D gene ambiguous. Germline V lookup: CDR1 MNHNS, CDR2 SASEGT. The ends were cut back, 5 bases at V and 4 bases at J, with 12 bases in the middle. This CDR3 has 13 amino acids. The chain's CDR3 is CASSKPGPYEQYF. CDR3 DNA: TGTGCCAGCAGTAAACCGGGTCCTTACGAGCAGTACTTC.

The V gene is TRBV5-1, the J gene TRBJ1-2; 7 bases fit TRBD1. V lost 4 bases to trimming and J lost 0 bases; unmatched junction nucleotides: 9. Germline-derived CDR1 and CDR2 are SGHRS and YFSETQ. The length of the CDR3 is 16 residues. DNA of the CDR3: TGCGCCAGCAGCCAAACCAGGGACAGCTCTAACTATGGCTACACCTTC. It encodes CASSQTRDSSNYGYTF.

This clone is classed as large. The chain is built from TRBV12-3 or TRBV12-4 and TRBJ1-6; D not certain. Between the trimmed V and J ends, which lost 3 bases and 9 bases, there was a span of 6 bases. The CDR3 covers 12 residues. The CDR3 spells CASSFRGSPLHF. The CDR3 DNA follows: TGTGCCAGCAGTTTTCGGGGTTCACCCCTCCACTTT.

The chain combines TRBV4-2 with TRBJ2-2; D gene unclear. In germline, CDR1 is LGHNA, CDR2 YNFKEQ. The CDR3 is 16 residues long. V gave up 0 bases and J gave up 0 bases, with 8 bases separating them. CDR3 residues: CASSQDGEANTGELFF. CDR3 in DNA: TGTGCCAGCAGCCAAGACGGTGAAGCGAACACCGGGGAGCTGTTTTTT.

The sample holds many counts of this clone. The chain combines TRBV5-1 with TRBJ2-7, with D possibly being TRBD1 (6 bases). Germline CDR1 and CDR2: SGHRS and YFSETQ. CDR3 length: 14 residues. The ends were cut back, 3 bases at V and 3 bases at J, with 13 bases in the middle. CDR3 coding DNA: TGCGCCAGCAGCTCAACCGGGACAAACTACGAGCAGTACTTC. This encodes CASSSTGTNYEQYF.

By proportion, this clone is medium-sized (0.01 to 0.1%). This chain joins TRBV6-5 and TRBJ2-7; no reliable D call. Germline CDR1 MNHEY, CDR2 SVGAGI. This CDR3 is built from 15 residues. Trimming pared 0 bases from V and 6 bases from J, leaving 15 bases between. Written as DNA, the CDR3 is TGTGCCAGCAGTTACTCGAACGAACCCTTTGTCGAGCAGTACTTC. Translating gives CASSYSNEPFVEQYF.

The V gene is TRBV20-1, the J gene TRBJ1-6; TRBD1 might be the D (5 bases). The CDR3 is 14 residues long. V was trimmed by 1 base and J by 5 bases, leaving 9 bases between them. Germline assignment: CDR1 DFQATT and CDR2 SNEGSKA (reference sequence). Here the CDR3 reads CSARAGQNNSPLHF. The CDR3 region has the DNA TGCAGTGCTAGAGCGGGGCAGAATAATTCACCCCTCCACTTT.